This TCR beta chain was profiled in a study of blood T cells in healthy people across ages. Findings of the study overall: Because sorting was not performed, PBMCs prevented conclusive naive versus antigen-experienced comparison. Estimated diversity, derived from one million T cells, was regarded as an underestimate.

Of note for this clonotype: Its antigen is unknown.

It was with a sample-barcoded 5' primer and a J-beta primer mix that a second PCR of about 7 to 12 cycles was run. TCRdb re-called the 5' RACE reads with MiXCR, one entry per CDR3 protein. The repertoire holds about 970,000 distinct CDR3 sequences, with 51% as singletons. Approximately 10 milliliters of peripheral blood were drawn from each donor into EDTA-treated tubes. The sequencing sample was made of blood. This clonotype was obtained from an older woman in good health.

The CDR3 coding sequence is TGTGCCAGCAGCTTAACACGAGATGAGCAGTTCTTC. This codes for CASSLTRDEQFF. The rearrangement joins TRBV7-3 to TRBJ2-1, with D hard to call. With 0 bases removed from V and 8 bases from J, the gap between germline ends came to 5 bases. Germline values: CDR1 SGHTA, CDR2 FQGTGA. CDR3 length: 12 amino acids.